The sequence of this TCR beta chain was determined in a study of chemoradiotherapy in HPV16-positive cancers. Repertoires were generated with immunoSEQ multiplex PCR, while TCRdb's copy carries only in-frame clones and drops some. The sample includes around 300 clones, around 87% seen only once; the top ten take 14%. This CDR3 has 16 residues. CDR1 and CDR2 from the germline V gene are LGHNA and YNFKEQ. The V gene lost 0 bases and the J gene lost 1 base, with 7 bases spanning the gap. Study results and caveats: For HPV16-positive patients, expanding HPV-responsive T cells associated with longer recurrence-free survival.

A note on this clone: What it binds is unknown.

The material was tumor tissue, obtained from a patient who underwent chemoradiotherapy. The sequence derives from a human donor with HPV-associated anogenital cancer. The chain employs TRBV4-2 and TRBJ2-6, with D hard to call. CDR3 DNA: TGTGCCAGCAGCCAAGAAGCAGTTTCTGGGGCCAACGTCCTGACTTTC. Protein sequence: CASSQEAVSGANVLTF.